This T cell receptor beta chain was sequenced during a study of Graves' ophthalmopathy and Graves' hyperthyroidism. The CDR3 covers 12 residues. Trimming took off 5 bases at V and 5 bases at J, with 10 bases between the two ends. From germline, CDR1 is SGDLS and CDR2 YYNGEE. The table lists this clonotype with many counts. The authors amplified TCR beta CDR3 regions from RNA transcripts. First-round RT-PCR employed HTBI primers, with a second-round multiplex PCR after it. Each CDR3 protein is one row after TCRdb ran MiXCR on the multiplex PCR reads. The sample lists around 660,000 distinct CDR3 sequences, about two fifths occurring once.

Sequencing used peripheral blood. The TCR originated in an adult man with Graves' ophthalmopathy. This rearrangement joins TRBV9 to TRBJ2-5; D is uncertain. CDR3 region: CASSPWDETQYF. For the CDR3, the DNA is TGTGCCAGCAGTCCGTGGGATGAGACCCAGTACTTC.